These T cell receptor beta chains were read from a single sample in a study of Ad26.COV2.S vaccination and SARS-CoV-2 variants. Using immunoSEQ multiplex PCR, the repertoire was profiled, and TCRdb retains in-frame clones only, with some absent. The profile shows some 340,000 clones, more than 70% of them singletons. This sample comprised peripheral blood, obtained in a trial of Ad26.COV2.S vaccine versus placebo. The receptors shown here come from a person between 18 and 59 years old who received the Ad26.COV2.S COVID-19 vaccine or a placebo. The CDR3 runs from the conserved cysteine through the conserved F or W. The D gene is left open where the match is weak. Clone size is shown for a subset of rows, as once, few, many or a class of expanded clone.

j_call clone_size d_call v_call cdr3_nt cdr3_aa
TRBJ1-4 few - TRBV7-9 TGTGCCAGCAGCTTAACGGTACCGTCCCAAGAAAAACTGTTTTTT CASSLTVPSQEKLFF
TRBJ2-1 - - TRBV29-1 TGCAGCGTTGTAGTACTACTGGGTGAGCAGTTCTTC CSVVVLLGEQFF
TRBJ1-1 - - TRBV9 TGTGCCAGCAGCAGGGATACAAAAAACACTGAAGCTTTCTTT CASSRDTKNTEAFF
TRBJ2-3 once - TRBV29-1 TGCAGCGTTGAAGATGATCTGGGGGCGATAAGCAGGGGTTTTGGGGACACAGATACGCAGTATTTT CSVEDDLGAISRGFGDTDTQYF
TRBJ2-1 - TRBD1 TRBV7-7 TGTGCCAGCAGCCCCGACAGGGGGGTGTCCTACAATGAGCAGTTCTTC CASSPDRGVSYNEQFF
TRBJ2-1 - TRBD2 TRBV6-5 TGTGCCAGCAGCCCCGGGACTAGAGGTTATGAGCAGTTCTTC CASSPGTRGYEQFF
TRBJ1-3 - - TRBV6-5 TGTGCCAGCAGTTACTCGGGGGGTACTGGAAACACCATATATTTT CASSYSGGTGNTIYF
TRBJ1-5 once - TRBV5-1 TGCGCCAGCAGCGCTGGGACCGATCAGCCCCAGCATTTT CASSAGTDQPQHF
TRBJ2-2 - TRBD1 TRBV10-1 TGCGCCAGCAGTGAGATGGGACAGGGTTACCTCACCGGGGAGCTGTTTTTT CASSEMGQGYLTGELFF
TRBJ1-1 - - TRBV7-2 TGTGCCAGCAGCTCTGGGGAGAACACTGAAGCTTTCTTT CASSSGENTEAFF
TRBJ2-5 - TRBD2 TRBV6-5 TGTGCCAGCAGTTACTCGAGTAGCGGGGGTGGAGAGACCCAGTACTTC CASSYSSSGGGETQYF
TRBJ2-3 - - TRBV19 TGTGCCAGTAGTGGGGGAAGGCCCGCAGATACGCAGTATTTT CASSGGRPADTQYF
TRBJ1-2 once - TRBV5-4 TGTGCCAGCAGCTTGAACCAGGAGGGAGGCTACACCTTC CASSLNQEGGYTF
TRBJ2-5 once - TRBV11-2 TGTGCCAGCAGCTCCAGACAGTTGGGGGAGACCCAGTACTTC CASSSRQLGETQYF
TRBJ2-1 - - TRBV12-3/TRBV12-4 TGTGCCAGCAGTTTAAAGGGGAATGAGCAGTTCTTC CASSLKGNEQFF
TRBJ2-3 few TRBD2 TRBV12-3/TRBV12-4 TGTGCCAGCACGGTTTTTACTAGCGGGGAAAGGTATTTT CASTVFTSGERYF
TRBJ2-6 - - TRBV7-8 TGTGCCAGCAGCTTAATTTTTGGGCAACAGGATCCCTCTGGGGCCAACGTCCTGACTTTC CASSLIFGQQDPSGANVLTF
TRBJ1-2 - - TRBV19 TGTGCCAGTAGTCTTACCGGGACTAACTATGGCTACACCTTC CASSLTGTNYGYTF
TRBJ2-7 - TRBD2 TRBV6-5 TGTGCCAGCCGTCGGGGGGGGGCCTCCTACGAGCAGTACTTC CASRRGGASYEQYF
TRBJ1-5 - TRBD1 TRBV2 TGTGCCAGCAGTGAAGCCAGACAGGGCGCTCAGCCCCAGCATTTT CASSEARQGAQPQHF
TRBJ2-5 - - TRBV18 TGTGCCAGCTCACCGTGGCAGGGAGAGACCCAGTACTTC CASSPWQGETQYF
TRBJ2-1 - - TRBV7-8 TGTGCCAGCAGCTTAGTAGTGAGCTCCTACAATGAGCAGTTCTTC CASSLVVSSYNEQFF
TRBJ1-4 - TRBD1 TRBV27 TGTGCCAGCAGTCCGTACGCCGGGACAGGGGGGGGAAAACTGTTTTTT CASSPYAGTGGGKLFF
TRBJ2-5 few - TRBV3-1/TRBV3-2 TGTGCCAGCAGCCTTAGAAGATCCCTACAGCAAGAGACCCAGTACTTC CASSLRRSLQQETQYF
TRBJ2-7 few TRBD1 TRBV7-7 TGTGCTAGCAGCGTCACCGGGACAGGGGAATCCTACGAGCAGTACTTC CASSVTGTGESYEQYF
TRBJ2-3 - TRBD1 TRBV2 TGTGCCAGCAGCTTTGTGGGACAGGCACCGTTGGATACGCAGTATTTT CASSFVGQAPLDTQYF
TRBJ1-1 - TRBD1 TRBV29-1 TGCAGCGTTAGACAGGGTCTAACTGAAGCTTTCTTT CSVRQGLTEAFF
TRBJ2-4 - TRBD1 TRBV7-2 TGTGCCAGCAGCTTACAGCCTAATAACAGGGGCATAGCCAAAAACATTCAGTACTTC CASSLQPNNRGIAKNIQYF
TRBJ2-7 once TRBD1 TRBV7-2 TGTGCCAGCAGTTGGGCCGGGACAGGCTCCTACGAGCAGTACTTC CASSWAGTGSYEQYF
TRBJ1-3 - TRBD1 TRBV19 TGTGCCAGTAGAGGGACAGGACGATGGCGTAGAAACACCATATATTTT CASRGTGRWRRNTIYF
TRBJ2-7 - - TRBV19 TGTGCCAGTAGTTGGCAGCAGGTTCCCTGGGACGAGCAGTACTTC CASSWQQVPWDEQYF
TRBJ2-3 - - TRBV5-1 TGCGCCAGCAGCTTGGGTTCAGGGTTAGATACGCAGTATTTT CASSLGSGLDTQYF
TRBJ1-6 - TRBD1 TRBV5-1 TGCGCCAGCAGCTTGGGGGGCCCGGGACAGGGGACAAGCTCCTATAATTCACCCCTCCACTTT CASSLGGPGQGTSSYNSPLHF